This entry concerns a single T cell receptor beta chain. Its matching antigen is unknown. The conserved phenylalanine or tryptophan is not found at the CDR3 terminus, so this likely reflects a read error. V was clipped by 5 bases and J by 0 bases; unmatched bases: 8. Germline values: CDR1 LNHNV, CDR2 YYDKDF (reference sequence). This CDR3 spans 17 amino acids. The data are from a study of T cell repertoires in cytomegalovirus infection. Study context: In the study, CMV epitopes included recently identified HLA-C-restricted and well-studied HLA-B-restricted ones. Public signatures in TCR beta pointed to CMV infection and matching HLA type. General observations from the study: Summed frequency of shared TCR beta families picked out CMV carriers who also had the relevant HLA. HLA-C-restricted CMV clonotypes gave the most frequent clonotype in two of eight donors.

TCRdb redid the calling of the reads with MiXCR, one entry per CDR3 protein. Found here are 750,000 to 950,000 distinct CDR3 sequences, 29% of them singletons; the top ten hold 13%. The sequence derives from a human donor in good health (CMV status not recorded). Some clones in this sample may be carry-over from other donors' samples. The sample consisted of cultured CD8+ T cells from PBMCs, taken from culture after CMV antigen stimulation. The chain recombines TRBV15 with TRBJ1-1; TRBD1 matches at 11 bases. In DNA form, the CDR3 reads TGTGCCACCAGCGACCGGGACAGGGGGAGCATGAACACTGAAGCTTTCCTT. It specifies CATSDRDRGSMNTEAFL.